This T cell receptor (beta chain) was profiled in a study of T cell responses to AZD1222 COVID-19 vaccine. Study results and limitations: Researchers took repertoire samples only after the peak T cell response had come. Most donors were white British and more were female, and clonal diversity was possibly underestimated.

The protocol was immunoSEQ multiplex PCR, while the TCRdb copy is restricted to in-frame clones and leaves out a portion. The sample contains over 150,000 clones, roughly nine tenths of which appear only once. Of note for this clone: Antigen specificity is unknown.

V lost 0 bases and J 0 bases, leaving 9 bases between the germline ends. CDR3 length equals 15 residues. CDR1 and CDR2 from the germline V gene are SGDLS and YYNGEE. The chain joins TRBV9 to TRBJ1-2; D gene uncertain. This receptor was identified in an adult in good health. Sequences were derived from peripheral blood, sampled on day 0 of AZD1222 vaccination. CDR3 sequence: CASSVVSGPNYGYTF. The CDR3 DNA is TGTGCCAGCAGCGTAGTGTCCGGCCCTAACTATGGCTACACCTTC.